The clone carrying this TCR beta chain was seen only a few times. No antigen is known for it. V lost 8 bases and J 6 bases, leaving 8 bases between the germline ends. CDR1 is MDHEN, CDR2 SYDVKM, per germline. There are 11 residues in the CDR3. The assay, immunoSEQ v3.0, was run at survey level. Sequencing was performed with immunoSEQ multiplex PCR; in TCRdb, only in-frame clones are kept and a portion is missing. The top ten clones hold about 15% of a sample with tens of thousands of clones, roughly 88% of them seen once. This entry comes from a study of long-term antiretroviral therapy in people with HIV. Overall study results and limits: An increase in diversity followed ART, yet levels stayed below transplant donor controls.

J is TRBJ1-5 and V is TRBV28; D not resolved. This TCR derives from a man aged 25 to 45 with HIV. The sequencing used unsorted PBMCs, collected approximately 4.1 years after starting antiretroviral therapy. Here the CDR3 reads CASGYGQPQHF. The CDR3 DNA is TGTGCCAGCGGGTATGGTCAGCCCCAGCATTTT.